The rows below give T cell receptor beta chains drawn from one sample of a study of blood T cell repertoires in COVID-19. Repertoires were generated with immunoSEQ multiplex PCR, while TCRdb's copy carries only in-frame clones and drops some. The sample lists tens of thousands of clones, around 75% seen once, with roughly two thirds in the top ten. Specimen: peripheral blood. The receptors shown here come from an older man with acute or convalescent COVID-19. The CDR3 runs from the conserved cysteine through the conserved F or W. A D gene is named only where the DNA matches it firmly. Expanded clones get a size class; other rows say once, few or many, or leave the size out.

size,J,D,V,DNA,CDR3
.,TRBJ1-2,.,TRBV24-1,TGTGCCACCTCTTATGTTGGTTTGGAGAACTATGGCTACACCTTC,CATSYVGLENYGYTF
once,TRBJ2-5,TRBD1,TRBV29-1,TGCAGCGTGGGCCGGGGGACAGGGGGAAAAGAGACCCAGTACTTC,CSVGRGTGGKETQYF
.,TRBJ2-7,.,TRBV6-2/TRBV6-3,TGTGCCAGCAGTTATTTCAGGCCCTCGTCCTACGAGCAGTACTTC,CASSYFRPSSYEQYF
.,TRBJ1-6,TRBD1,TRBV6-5,TGTGCCAGCAGACAGGGGGCTCGTTATAATTCACCCCTCCACTTT,CASRQGARYNSPLHF
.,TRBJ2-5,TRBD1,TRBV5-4,TGTGCCAGCAGCTGGGACAGGGGAGAGACCCAGTACTTC,CASSWDRGETQYF
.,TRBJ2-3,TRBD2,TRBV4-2,TGTGCCAGCAGCCAGCCTAGCGGGAGGGTGAAAGATACGCAGTATTTT,CASSQPSGRVKDTQYF
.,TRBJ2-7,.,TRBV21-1,TGTGCCAGCAGCCCGGGGGGTGGTGACTCCTACGAGCAGTACTTC,CASSPGGGDSYEQYF
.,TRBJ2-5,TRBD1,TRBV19,TGTGCCAGTAGTAACCGGGACAGGGGCGGAGGAGAGACCCAGTACTTC,CASSNRDRGGGETQYF
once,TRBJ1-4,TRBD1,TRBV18,TGTGCCAGCTCACGACAGGGCCAAGGTGAAAAACTGTTTTTT,CASSRQGQGEKLFF
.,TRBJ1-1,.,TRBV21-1,TGTGCCAACTCACAGGGGGCGAGTACTGAAGCTTTCTTT,CANSQGASTEAFF
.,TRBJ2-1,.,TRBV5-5,TGTGCCAGCAGCTTGGAATCGGGAGTTCATAATGAGCAGTTCTTC,CASSLESGVHNEQFF
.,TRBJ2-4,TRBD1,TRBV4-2,TGTGCCAGCAGCCAAGAATCTAAAAGACAGGGAACGCAAGCCAAAAACATTCAGTACTTC,CASSQESKRQGTQAKNIQYF
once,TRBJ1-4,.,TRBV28,TGTGCCAGCAGTTTAGCGGGGGCCCGTAATGAAAAACTGTTTTTT,CASSLAGARNEKLFF
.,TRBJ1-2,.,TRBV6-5,TGTGCCAGCAGCTCAAACATCGGGGGCTACACCTTC,CASSSNIGGYTF
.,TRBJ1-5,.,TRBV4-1,TGCGCCAGCAGCCAAGGGGCAGTAGGGGTTAGCAATCAGCCCCAGCATTTT,CASSQGAVGVSNQPQHF
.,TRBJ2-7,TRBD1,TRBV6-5,TGTGCCAGCAGTTACGGGACAGGGAGGAACTACGAGCAGTACTTC,CASSYGTGRNYEQYF
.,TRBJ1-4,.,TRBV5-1,TGCGCCAGCAGCCCATCGGGACTGAATGAAAAACTGTTTTTT,CASSPSGLNEKLFF
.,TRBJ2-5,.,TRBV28,TGTGCCAGTTTTCGACCGGGCCAAGAGACCCAGTACTTC,CASFRPGQETQYF
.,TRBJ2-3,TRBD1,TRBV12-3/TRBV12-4,TGTGCCAGCGGAGACAGGGAAGATACGCAGTATTTT,CASGDREDTQYF
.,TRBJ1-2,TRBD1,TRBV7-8,TGTGCCAGCAGCTTAGCGCTCGGGACAGGGTTATATGGCTACACCTTC,CASSLALGTGLYGYTF
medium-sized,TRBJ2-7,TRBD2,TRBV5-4,TGTGCCAGCAGCATTGGACTAGGTAATCGCTACGAGCAGTACTTC,CASSIGLGNRYEQYF
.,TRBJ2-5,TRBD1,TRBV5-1,TGCGCCAGCAGCTTGAGGGGGCGGCAAGAGACCCAGTACTTC,CASSLRGRQETQYF
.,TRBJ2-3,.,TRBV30,TGTGCCTGGTCCCTACCCTCCCAGCGTTATACGCAGTATTTT,CAWSLPSQRYTQYF
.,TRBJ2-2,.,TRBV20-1,TGCAGTGCCCGAACGGGTCGGGAGCTGTTTTTT,CSARTGRELFF
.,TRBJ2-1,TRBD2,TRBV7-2,TGTGCCAGCAGCTTAACTAGCGGGACCAATGAGCAGTTCTTC,CASSLTSGTNEQFF
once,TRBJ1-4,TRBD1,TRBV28,TGTGCCACCAAGGATCTAGGGACAGGGGGGAGGGCTAATGAAAAACTGTTTTTT,CATKDLGTGGRANEKLFF
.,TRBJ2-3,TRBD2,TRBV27,TGTGCCAGCAGTTTGATGTTATCGCGGGGAGGGCGGGATACGCAGTATTTT,CASSLMLSRGGRDTQYF
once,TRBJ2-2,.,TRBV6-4,TGTGCCAGCAGCCCCTGGGGCGGGAAGGCCGGGGAGCTGTTTTTT,CASSPWGGKAGELFF
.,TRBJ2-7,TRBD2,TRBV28,TGTGCCAGCAGTTTTAGGCCTAGCGGGAGGTACGAGCAGTACTTC,CASSFRPSGRYEQYF
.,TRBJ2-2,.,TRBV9,TGTGCCAGCAGCGTAGCTACCGGACAACCGGGCACCGGGGAGCTGTTTTTT,CASSVATGQPGTGELFF
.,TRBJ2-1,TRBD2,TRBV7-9,TGTGCCAGCAGCGCCGGGACTAGCGGGAGGAGGGGCAATGAGCAGTTCTTC,CASSAGTSGRRGNEQFF
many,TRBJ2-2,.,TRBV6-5,TGTGCCAGCACGCCGGGAGCGGGCACCGGGGAGCTGTTTTTT,CASTPGAGTGELFF
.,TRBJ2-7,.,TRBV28,TGTGCCAGCACGAGGGACTCCTACGAGCAGTACTTC,CASTRDSYEQYF
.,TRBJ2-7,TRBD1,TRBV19,TGTGCCAGTAGTCCCCTGCCTGGACAGGGCGGCTACGAGCAGTACTTC,CASSPLPGQGGYEQYF
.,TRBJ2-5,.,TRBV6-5,TGTGCCAGCAGTTACTCGTTCGGCGGATGGGAGACCCAGTACTTC,CASSYSFGGWETQYF
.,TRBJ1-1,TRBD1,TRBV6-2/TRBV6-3,TGTGCCAGCAGGCCTGACAGGGTAACTGAAGCTTTCTTT,CASRPDRVTEAFF
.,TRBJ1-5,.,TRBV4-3,TGCGCCAGCAGCCAAGCCCTTCGGCAGCCCCAGCATTTT,CASSQALRQPQHF